This T cell receptor beta chain was sequenced in a study of blood T cell repertoires in COVID-19. Study in general: Collection of acute and convalescent COVID-19 samples took place in the United States, Italy and Spain.

Clones were sequenced by immunoSEQ multiplex PCR, and TCRdb holds only the in-frame ones, with some missing. The sample lists hundreds of thousands of clones, roughly nine tenths seen once, with about 6.1% in the top ten. Clinical history reported by participants formed the basis on which cohorts were assigned. V gave up 2 bases and J gave up 2 bases; unmatched junction bases: 5. The CDR3 sequence is 15 residues long. CDR1 and CDR2 (germline): ENHRY, SYGVKD. The J gene is TRBJ2-7, the V gene TRBV10-3; 8 bases are shared with TRBD1. The sample taken for sequencing was PBMCs or T cells enriched from blood (not recorded which). The sequence came from a woman aged 35 to 49 who had recovered from COVID-19. CDR3 bases: TGTGCCATCAGTGAGAGACAGGGGTCAGCCTACGAGCAGTACTTC. Protein sequence: CAISERQGSAYEQYF.